The 21 T cell receptor beta chains in this list originate from one sample, sequenced in a study of shared T cell receptors in the human thymus. TCRdb keeps only in-frame clones here, not all; method: immunoSEQ multiplex PCR. The repertoire includes roughly 500,000 clones, about 80% of them detected once, and more than 0.01% sits in the top ten. These data also formed part of another study, on human thymus T cells.

The specimen was thymocytes. The origin of the receptors is a boy younger than two with a congenital heart defect.

This clone occurred a few times. V and J are TRBV9 and TRBJ2-5; TRBD2 matches at 16 bases. The CDR3 covers 20 residues. V lost 4 bases to trimming and J lost 5 bases; unmatched junction nucleotides: 17. Germline V gives CDR1 SGDLS, CDR2 YYNGEE. CDR3 sequence (DNA): TGTGCCAGCAGCACCACCCCGGGACTAGCGGGAGGGCCGCCCGGGGAGACCCAGTACTTC. Residues: CASSTTPGLAGGPPGETQYF.

This clone was counted once. This rearrangement joins TRBV29-1 to TRBJ2-3, with 8 bases matching TRBD2. Unmatched junction bases numbered 14, after V lost 3 bases and J lost 3 bases. Germline V gene data show CDR1 as SQVTM and CDR2 as ANQGSEA. The length of the CDR3 is 17 residues. The CDR3 bases are TGCAGCGTTGAGTCTTCGGTGTTGGCTAGCGGGACAGATACGCAGTATTTT. Residues: CSVESSVLASGTDTQYF.

The chain couples TRBV5-4 to TRBJ2-2, with TRBD2 identical over 8 bases. Germline lookup yields CDR1 SGHNT and CDR2 YYREEE (reference sequence). Unmatched junction bases numbered 11, after V lost 0 bases and J lost 4 bases. The CDR3 covers 18 residues. The CDR3 DNA follows: TGTGCCAGCAGCTTGGACCCGGGAGGGCCAGGGGTCACCGGGGAGCTGTTTTTT. Translating gives CASSLDPGGPGVTGELFF. Full variable domain (remainder filled in from reference TRBV5-4 and TRBJ2-2): ETGVTQSPTHLIKTRGQQVTLRCSSQSGHNTVSWYQQALGQGPQFIFQYYREEENGRGNFPPRFSGLQFPNYSSELNVNALELDDSALYLCASSLDPGGPGVTGELFFGEGSRLTVL.

The genes are TRBV30 and TRBJ1-2, with a weak D call TRBD1 (6 bases). This CDR3 is 15 amino acids long. Between the trimmed V and J ends, which lost 4 bases and 8 bases, there was a span of 23 bases. Germline CDR1 is GTSNPN and CDR2 is SVGIG (reference sequence). CDR3 amino acids: CAWTTNWGGALGYTF. In DNA form, the CDR3 reads TGTGCCTGGACCACAAACTGGGGGGGGGCGCTCGGCTACACCTTC.

The V and J genes are TRBV4-1 and TRBJ2-1; TRBD2 aligns across 8 bases. The J segment lost 0 bases and the V segment lost 3 bases, leaving 16 bases of the junction unmatched. This CDR3 contains 20 residues. CDR1 and CDR2 from the germline V gene are MGHRA and YSYEKL. The CDR3, as DNA: TGCGCCAGCAGCCAGAACATAGGACGGGAGGGGAACAGCTCCTACAATGAGCAGTTCTTC. It codes for CASSQNIGREGNSSYNEQFF.

CDR3: CASSQRLRGETQYF. The CDR3 DNA is TGTGCCAGCAGCCAAAGACTGCGAGGAGAGACCCAGTACTTC. The chain has TRBV7-2 and TRBJ2-5; D not certain. The CDR3 consists of 14 residues. Germline loops: CDR1 SGHTA, CDR2 FQGNSA. V lost 5 bases and J 4 bases, leaving 14 bases between the germline ends.

The gene calls are TRBV4-1 and TRBJ2-1, with 13 bases identical to TRBD2. V shed 2 bases and J 6 bases; nucleotides not matched to a gene: 7. The CDR3 has 17 residues. The germline gives CDR1 MGHRA, CDR2 YSYEKL. The CDR3 spells CASSQTSGRDRLNEQFF. CDR3 bases: TGCGCCAGCAGCCAAACTAGCGGGAGGGATCGACTCAATGAGCAGTTCTTC.

This chain uses TRBV28 with TRBJ2-3, with D perhaps TRBD2 (6 bases). Trimming stripped 6 bases from V and 0 bases from J, with 31 bases between. Germline CDR1 MDHEN, CDR2 SYDVKM. CDR3 length: 21 residues. The CDR3 region has the DNA TGTGCCAGCAGAACTCCTGGGGGAGCGGGCCCACCCCGCGGTAGCACAGATACGCAGTATTTT. Translated: CASRTPGGAGPPRGSTDTQYF.

The chain carries TRBV4-2 and TRBJ2-1, with 10 bases that match TRBD2. CDR3 length: 15 amino acids. Germline V gene sequence: CDR1 LGHNA, CDR2 YNFKEQ. V was clipped by 4 bases and J by 6 bases; unmatched bases: 6. As DNA, the CDR3 is TGTGCCAGCAGCCCTCTAGCGGGAGACACCAATGAGCAGTTCTTC. This encodes CASSPLAGDTNEQFF.

This clone was recorded a few times. The chain links TRBV6-1 to TRBJ2-1; possibly TRBD1 for D (5 bases). Germline CDR1 and CDR2: MNHNS and SASEGT. V dropped 0 bases and J dropped 8 bases, with 8 bases sitting between them. The CDR3 is made up of 13 amino acids. CDR3 loop: CASSEAPGYEQFF. CDR3 in DNA: TGTGCCAGCAGTGAAGCGCCAGGGTATGAGCAGTTCTTC.

The V and J genes are TRBV4-1 and TRBJ1-5; tentative D call: TRBD1 (5 bases). Germline V gives CDR1 MGHRA, CDR2 YSYEKL. Deletions cut 0 bases from V and 0 bases from J, with 12 bases between. CDR3 length equals 17 residues. CDR3 amino acids: CASSQEGAGDSNQPQHF. CDR3 sequence (DNA): TGCGCCAGCAGCCAAGAAGGGGCAGGCGATAGCAATCAGCCCCAGCATTTT.

J is TRBJ1-4 and V is TRBV27, with TRBD1 identical over 7 bases. This CDR3 is 15 amino acids long. CDR1 is MNHEY and CDR2 is SMNVEV in the germline V gene (reference sequence). Trimming took 5 bases from V and 5 from J; bases not matched to a gene: 8. In DNA, the CDR3 is TGTGCCAGCAGTCGTTCGACAGGGACCAATGAAAAACTGTTTTTT. As protein: CASSRSTGTNEKLFF.

V is TRBV7-3 and J is TRBJ2-2; D perhaps matches TRBD2 (5 bases). Trimming removed 2 bases at V and 3 bases at J, with 13 bases between. The germline gives CDR1 SGHTA, CDR2 FQGTGA. CDR3 length equals 16 residues. The CDR3 region is CASSLALARDTGELFF. In DNA, the CDR3 is TGTGCCAGCAGCTTAGCCCTAGCTCGGGACACCGGGGAGCTGTTTTTT.

V is TRBV4-3 and J is TRBJ2-7, with D possibly being TRBD2 (7 bases). Germline CDR1 LGHNA, CDR2 YSLEER. Trimming took off 0 bases at V and 1 base at J, with 22 bases between the two ends. This CDR3 spans 19 amino acids. CDR3 bases: TGCGCCAGCAGCCAAGAATATGAAGGGGGGGACGGGAGGTCCTACGAGCAGTACTTC. Translated: CASSQEYEGGDGRSYEQYF.

This sequence joins TRBV6-1 and TRBJ1-2; the D gene is possibly TRBD1 (5 bases). CDR1 is MNHNS and CDR2 is SASEGT in the germline V gene. Between the trimmed V and J ends, which lost 10 bases and 4 bases, there was a span of 16 bases. The CDR3 extends over 13 amino acids. The DNA for the CDR3 is TGTGCCACCCACGGGTGGGGGGGCTATGGCTACACCTTC. Residues: CATHGWGGYGYTF.

This chain links TRBV6-5 with TRBJ1-2; 10 bases are shared with TRBD1. V lost 2 bases and J lost 8; bases outside the gene matches: 11. In germline, CDR1 is MNHEY, CDR2 SVGAGI. The CDR3 extends over 16 amino acids. The CDR3 here is CASSYAIPGQGRGYTF. The CDR3 coding sequence is TGTGCCAGCAGTTACGCGATCCCGGGACAGGGGAGAGGCTACACCTTC.

This clone is a singleton in its sample. The chain is built from TRBV27 and TRBJ1-1, with a weak D call TRBD1 (6 bases). The germline V gene has CDR1 MNHEY and CDR2 SMNVEV (reference sequence). This CDR3 is built from 15 residues. Trimming took 2 bases from V and 1 from J, leaving 11 bases between them. The CDR3 reads CASSLGQPGNTEAFF. CDR3 in DNA: TGTGCCAGCAGTTTAGGACAGCCGGGGAACACTGAAGCTTTCTTT.

The genes are TRBV6-5 and TRBJ1-2, with D maybe TRBD1 (6 bases). The V gene lost 4 bases and the J gene lost 4 bases, with 19 bases spanning the gap. The CDR3 totals 16 residues. The V gene's germline CDR1 is MNHEY and CDR2 SVGAGI. The CDR3 nucleotides read TGTGCCAGCAGTTCGGGGGGGCCCCAAGGCTCCTATGGCTACACCTTC. Protein product: CASSSGGPQGSYGYTF.

This clone was recorded only once. The CDR3 is CASSRLAGNTGELFF. CDR3 in DNA: TGTGCCAGCAGTCGTCTAGCGGGGAACACCGGGGAGCTGTTTTTT. V gene TRBV28 combines with J gene TRBJ2-2, with 8 bases matching TRBD2. The V segment lost 5 bases and the J segment 1 base; nucleotides outside the gene matches: 3. This CDR3 has 15 residues. Germline values: CDR1 MDHEN, CDR2 SYDVKM.

The V call is TRBV5-4, the J call TRBJ2-1; a possible D gene is TRBD1 (6 bases). V was clipped by 1 base and J by 2 bases, with 7 bases between them. CDR1 is SGHNT and CDR2 is YYREEE in the germline V gene (reference sequence). This CDR3 is 14 amino acids long. The CDR3 sequence: CASSLWGPYNEQFF. Written as DNA, the CDR3 is TGTGCCAGCAGCTTGTGGGGGCCCTACAATGAGCAGTTCTTC.

V and J are TRBV10-2 and TRBJ2-3, with D perhaps TRBD2 (6 bases). Trimming shortened V by 0 bases and J by 3 bases, and 10 bases separated the two germline ends. Germline V gives CDR1 WSHSY, CDR2 SAAADI. The CDR3 is 15 residues long. CDR3 coding DNA: TGCGCCAGCAGTGAGTCGGGCGGGGTTACAGATACGCAGTATTTT. Encoded protein: CASSESGGVTDTQYF.